These 14 T cell receptor beta chains share one sample of origin, sequenced in a study of neurological immune-mediated disorders. One entry per CDR3 protein, called by TCRdb with MiXCR from the 5' RACE reads. The sample lists 55,000 to 75,000 distinct CDR3 sequences, 2.5% occurring once. Sequenced: PBMCs. The receptors were sampled from a man aged 50-60 years with multiple sclerosis.

This clonotype showed up many times. The rearrangement joins TRBV20-1 to TRBJ2-2, with 8 bases lining up with TRBD1. Germline-derived CDR1 and CDR2 are DFQATT and SNEGSKA (reference sequence). After removal of 0 bases from V and 6 bases from J, the junction contained 9 bases not matched to a gene. The CDR3 consists of 16 residues. The CDR3 reads CSARETGTGESGELFF. CDR3 nucleotides: TGCAGTGCTAGAGAAACCGGGACAGGAGAATCCGGGGAGCTGTTTTTT.

On this clonotype itself: With a much larger clone just one base away, this may be a read error. The chain couples TRBV20-1 to TRBJ1-6; D perhaps matches TRBD1 (5 bases). Per the germline V gene, CDR1 is DFQATT and CDR2 is SNEGSKA (reference sequence). This CDR3 has 14 residues. The CDR3 loop is CSALRGRYNSHLHF. CDR3 DNA: TGCAGTGCGCTCCGGGGCCGATATAATTCACACCTCCACTTT.

This clonotype was seen many times. The chain recombines TRBV29-1 with TRBJ1-1; TRBD1 aligns across 7 bases. Germline values: CDR1 SQVTM, CDR2 ANQGSEA. The V gene end was trimmed by 4 bases and the J gene end by 0 bases; junction bases not matched to a gene: 5. The CDR3 covers 14 residues. CDR3 residues: CSVAWDRMNTEAFF. In DNA form, the CDR3 reads TGCAGCGTTGCATGGGACAGAATGAACACTGAAGCTTTCTTT.

Points on this clonotype: With a much larger clone just one base away, this may be a read error. The chain is built from TRBV15 and TRBJ2-1; 10 bases fit TRBD2. The CDR3 runs to 13 residues. Germline CDR1 LNHNV, CDR2 YYDKDF (reference sequence). V lost 10 bases, J lost 4 bases, and 4 bases stayed unmatched. The DNA for the CDR3 is TGTGCCAACCAGCGGGGGGGATACAATGAGCAGTTCTTC. Translating gives CANQRGGYNEQFF. Full variable domain (outside the CDR3, taken from reference TRBV15 and TRBJ2-1): DAMVIQNPRYQVTQFGKPVTLSCSQTLNHNVMYWYQQKSSQAPKLLFHYYDKDFNNEADTPDNFQSRRPNTSFCFLDIRSPGLGDTAMYLCANQRGGYNEQFFGPGTRLTVL.

This clonotype was seen repeatedly, ten times or more. This chain joins TRBV27 and TRBJ1-5; 7 nucleotides align to TRBD1. There are 14 residues in the CDR3. Germline V CDR1 and CDR2: MNHEY, SMNVEV (reference sequence). The trim removed 5 bases at V and 9 bases at J, leaving 10 bases unmatched. Here the CDR3 reads CASSPDRSKGPQHF. CDR3 DNA sequence: TGTGCCAGCAGTCCGGACAGGTCCAAGGGGCCCCAGCATTTT.

This clonotype was picked up many times. The rearrangement joins TRBV7-2 to TRBJ1-2, with D unclear. This CDR3 region has 14 residues. CDR1 is SGHTA and CDR2 is FQGNSA in the germline V gene. V lost 5 bases and J lost 2, with 12 bases in between. The CDR3 protein is CASSPSQGNYGYTF. CDR3 DNA: TGTGCCAGCAGCCCTTCCCAAGGGAACTATGGCTACACCTTC.

Many counts were recorded for this clonotype. The chain couples TRBV11-2 to TRBJ2-1; weak D call: TRBD2 (6 bases). V lost 5 bases, J lost 6 bases, and 11 bases lay in between. The V gene's germline CDR1 is SGHAT and CDR2 FQNNGV. This CDR3 has 13 amino acids. CDR3 amino acids: CASSLMGGNEQFF. In DNA form, the CDR3 reads TGTGCCAGCAGCCTGATGGGGGGCAATGAGCAGTTCTTC.

As to this clonotype: The conserved phenylalanine or tryptophan is not found at the CDR3 terminus, so this likely reflects a read error. This rearrangement joins TRBV7-2 to TRBJ2-3; D is unresolved. The ends were cut back, 5 bases at V and 1 base at J, with 13 bases in the middle. This CDR3 has 15 residues. Germline CDR1 is SGHTA and CDR2 is FQGNSA. The CDR3, as DNA: TGTGCCAGCAGCCGGCGGAGTCCGGGCACAGATACGCAGTATATT. It translates to CASSRRSPGTDTQYI.

This clonotype was seen at least ten times. V usage is TRBV7-2 and J usage is TRBJ2-5, with 9 bases fitting TRBD2. The CDR3 loop spans 16 amino acids. The V segment lost 5 bases and the J segment 1 base; nucleotides outside the gene matches: 8. Germline CDR1 SGHTA, CDR2 FQGNSA. DNA of the CDR3: TGTGCCAGCAGCCGACCAGCGGGGGGCCTCCAAGAGACCCAGTACTTC. This encodes CASSRPAGGLQETQYF.

Only a few counts were recorded for this clonotype. The chain is built from TRBV10-3 and TRBJ1-1; TRBD1 is a possible D gene (5 bases). V was cut by 0 bases and J by 2 bases, with 7 bases left in between. Germline lookup yields CDR1 ENHRY and CDR2 SYGVKD. The CDR3 runs 14 residues. Here the CDR3 reads CAISESTVNTEAFF. CDR3 in DNA: TGTGCCATCAGTGAGTCGACAGTCAACACTGAAGCTTTCTTT.

This clonotype was detected ten times or more. Here the CDR3 DNA reads TGTGCCAGCAGCCAGGGGGGTCGGGAGACCCAGTACTTC. Encoded protein: CASSQGGRETQYF. The V call is TRBV6-6, the J call TRBJ2-5, with D maybe TRBD1 (7 bases). Per the germline V gene, CDR1 is MNHNY and CDR2 is SVGAGI (reference sequence). The CDR3 totals 13 residues. Trimming pared 6 bases from V and 5 bases from J, leaving 13 bases between.

This clonotype has ten or more counts. This chain links TRBV5-1 with TRBJ2-2, with D hard to call. The CDR3 contains 13 residues. Germline lookup yields CDR1 SGHRS and CDR2 YFSETQ. V was cut by 4 bases and J by 1 base, with 5 bases left in between. The chain's CDR3 is CASSPQNTGELFF. The DNA for the CDR3 is TGCGCCAGCAGCCCTCAGAACACCGGGGAGCTGTTTTTT.

This clonotype was recorded at least ten times. The chain is built from TRBV20-1 and TRBJ2-2, with D perhaps TRBD2 (6 bases). V was trimmed by 3 bases and J by 0 bases, leaving 11 bases between them. The CDR3 loop spans 15 amino acids. CDR1 is DFQATT and CDR2 is SNEGSKA in the germline V gene (reference sequence). The CDR3 loop is CSARKGGTNTGELFF. In DNA, the CDR3 is TGCAGTGCTAGGAAGGGCGGGACGAACACCGGGGAGCTGTTTTTT.

In this sample, this clonotype turned up many times. The chain has TRBV12-3 or TRBV12-4 and TRBJ2-5; D not certain. Between the trimmed V and J ends, which lost 5 bases and 1 base, there was a span of 11 bases. The CDR3 loop spans 14 amino acids. The CDR3 here is CASSPQVIQETQYF. CDR3 sequence (DNA): TGTGCCAGCAGTCCCCAGGTGATCCAAGAGACCCAGTACTTC.